Shown below are 9 T cell receptor beta chains from a single sample sequenced in a study of control samples from healthy donors and cancer patients. Data came from immunoSEQ multiplex PCR; TCRdb stores just in-frame clones and leaves some out. Of some 95,000 clones in the sample, roughly 92% are singletons; the top ten hold about 2.9%. Sequences were obtained from blood. The receptors were gathered from a human donor in good health. The donor label of this sample is uncertain.

The chain has TRBV19 and TRBJ2-1; TRBD1 might be the D (5 bases). The CDR3 loop spans 12 amino acids. V was cut by 7 bases and J by 5 bases, with 9 bases left in between. The germline V gene has CDR1 LNHDA and CDR2 SQIVND (reference sequence). In nucleotides, the CDR3 is TGTGCCAGTAAGGACACAGACAATGAGCAGTTCTTC. Its translation is CASKDTDNEQFF.

V usage is TRBV11-1 and J usage is TRBJ2-5; D is possibly TRBD2 (6 bases). CDR1 and CDR2 from the germline V gene are SGHAT and FQDESV (reference sequence). The CDR3 runs to 15 residues. The V end lost 0 bases, the J end lost 5 bases, and 13 bases lay between the germline ends. The CDR3 DNA follows: TGTGCCAGCAGCTTAGCGCCGGAGGGCCCGGAGACCCAGTACTTC. Protein sequence: CASSLAPEGPETQYF.

The chain employs TRBV27 and TRBJ2-7; 12 positions agree with TRBD1. V lost 4 bases and J lost 7; bases outside the gene matches: 5. Germline V gives CDR1 MNHEY, CDR2 SMNVEV (reference sequence). The CDR3 loop spans 14 amino acids. The CDR3: CASSWGQGAREQYV. Here the CDR3 DNA reads TGTGCCAGCAGTTGGGGACAGGGGGCTCGGGAGCAGTACGTC.

This clone was seen just once. The gene calls are TRBV30 and TRBJ1-2, with 12 bases fitting TRBD1. The CDR3 is made up of 14 amino acids. J gave up 8 bases and V 5 bases, and 9 bases lay outside the gene matches. Germline values: CDR1 GTSNPN, CDR2 SVGIG (reference sequence). CDR3 region: CAWGTGGWSEGYTF. For the CDR3, the DNA is TGTGCCTGGGGGACAGGGGGCTGGTCGGAAGGCTACACCTTC.

The chain has TRBV3-1 (or the pseudogene TRBV3-2) and TRBJ1-1; possibly TRBD1 for D (5 bases). V lost 4 bases and J lost 4, with 16 bases in between. The germline V gene encodes CDR1 LGHDT and CDR2 YNNKEL (reference sequence). The CDR3 runs 15 residues. The CDR3, as DNA: TGTGCCAGCAGCCCAAGGGCCAGGGATGGCACTGAAGCTTTCTTT. Translation gives CASSPRARDGTEAFF.

As for this clone: The junction departs from the called germline gene at one end, perhaps through a read error. V and J are TRBV7-7 and TRBJ2-2; 12 bases map to TRBD1. Germline V gene lookup returns CDR1 SSHAT and CDR2 FNYEAQ (reference sequence). The CDR3 spans 16 residues. The CDR3 spells CASSKGTGGHTGELFF. The CDR3 DNA reads TGTGCTAGCAGCAAAGGGACAGGGGGCCACACCGGGGAGCTGTTTTTT. The whole variable domain, filled in from reference TRBV7-7 and TRBJ2-2, reads GAGVSQSPRYKVTKRGQDVTLRCDPISSHATLYWYQQALGQGPEFLTYFNYEAQPDKSGLPSDRFSAERPEGSISTLTIQRTEQRDSAMYRCASSKGTGGHTGELFFGEGSRLTVL.

J is TRBJ1-2 and V is TRBV3-1 (or the pseudogene TRBV3-2); TRBD1 agrees at 7 bases. This CDR3 is 15 amino acids long. Per the germline V gene, CDR1 is LGHDT and CDR2 is YNNKEL (reference sequence). V gave up 4 bases and J gave up 6 bases; unmatched junction bases: 11. The CDR3 nucleotides are TGTGCCAGCAGCCTTCAGGGGGGGGGTAAAAATGGCTACACCTTC. It codes for CASSLQGGGKNGYTF.

This clone came up once. This chain uses TRBV10-2 with TRBJ2-1, with D uncertain. Germline values: CDR1 WSHSY, CDR2 SAAADI. V lost 2 bases to trimming and J lost 7 bases, with 6 bases between them. The CDR3 is 12 amino acids. The CDR3 region is CASSERLNEQFF. The CDR3 DNA is TGCGCCAGCAGTGAGAGGTTAAATGAGCAGTTCTTC.

The chain couples TRBV7-8 to TRBJ2-2; no clear D. The CDR3 spans 16 residues. Trimming stripped 3 bases from V and 1 base from J, with 12 bases between. Germline V gene data show CDR1 as SGHVS and CDR2 as FQNEAQ. The CDR3 coding sequence is TGTGCCAGCAGCTTCTTATCGGGTTGGAACACCGGGGAGCTGTTTTTT. Its translation: CASSFLSGWNTGELFF. The entire variable domain, with the rest obtained from reference TRBV7-8 and TRBJ2-2, is as follows: GAGVSQSPRYKVAKRGQDVALRCDPISGHVSLFWYQQALGQGPEFLTYFQNEAQLDKSGLPSDRFFAERPEGSVSTLKIQRTQQEDSAVYLCASSFLSGWNTGELFFGEGSRLTVL.